The sequence of this TCR beta chain was determined in a study of beta chain features in type 1 diabetes. Study-wide results and caveats: Insertions were fewer and deletions more numerous at VDJ junctions in type 1 diabetes patients. When Type 1 diabetes patients were examined, their TCRB CDR3s proved moderately but significantly shorter in all four CD4+ subsets.

TCRB transcripts that were expressed got sequenced, as all of the isolated RNA had been reverse transcribed. The data were produced by immunoSEQ multiplex PCR, yet TCRdb's version contains in-frame clones alone and is incomplete. Of about 140,000 clones listed, approximately 10% are singletons. V shed 8 bases and J shed 2 bases, with 16 bases lying between them. The germline gives CDR1 SNHLY, CDR2 FYNNEI. The CDR3 totals 14 residues. This clone was seen a handful of times. Its antigen is as yet unknown. The rearrangement joins TRBV2 to TRBJ2-7; the D gene is possibly TRBD2 (6 bases). The sample taken for sequencing was central memory CD4+ T cells from blood. The TCR originated in a woman aged 40 to 55 in good health. Here the CDR3 reads CASAGGAPTYEQYF. CDR3 DNA: TGTGCCAGCGCCGGAGGGGCTCCCACCTACGAGCAGTACTTC.